A single sample is the source of the 18 T cell receptor beta chains below, sequenced in a study of OX40 agonist ivuxolimab in advanced cancers. Measured with immunoSEQ multiplex PCR; TCRdb has only the in-frame clones, and not every one. The sample shows more than 55,000 clones, roughly 89% of them seen only once. This specimen was CD4+ or CD8+ T cells sorted from blood, taken in a trial of the OX40 agonist ivuxolimab. The receptors were gathered from an adult with an advanced solid tumor such as melanoma, head and neck, liver or kidney cancer.

This chain joins TRBV6-1 and TRBJ1-6, with D hard to call. The germline gives CDR1 MNHNS, CDR2 SASEGT. The V end lost 5 bases, the J end lost 11 bases, and 16 bases lay between the germline ends. The CDR3 totals 14 residues. CDR3 nucleotides: TGTGCCAGCAGTACCAGGAGGCATCACCCACCCCTCCACTTT. This encodes CASSTRRHHPPLHF.

CDR3: CASSPATGIDNQPQHF. The CDR3 DNA reads TGTGCCAGCTCACCCGCCACAGGGATCGACAATCAGCCCCAGCATTTT. This chain links TRBV18 with TRBJ1-5, with a possible D match to TRBD1 (6 bases). Germline V gene sequence: CDR1 KGHSH, CDR2 LQKENI. V lost 3 bases to trimming and J lost 3 bases, with 15 bases between them. CDR3 length: 16 residues.

The V gene is TRBV7-9, the J gene TRBJ2-7; maybe TRBD2 (5 bases). Germline values: CDR1 SEHNR, CDR2 FQNEAQ (reference sequence). This CDR3 has 16 residues. V lost 4 bases and J 0 bases, leaving 16 bases between the germline ends. The CDR3 protein is CASSYKEAQSSYEQYF. Written as DNA, the CDR3 is TGTGCCAGCAGCTACAAGGAGGCACAGAGCTCCTACGAGCAGTACTTC. The full variable domain, completed using reference TRBV7-9 and TRBJ2-7, is DTGVSQNPRHKITKRGQNVTFRCDPISEHNRLYWYRQTLGQGPEFLTYFQNEAQLEKSRLLSDRFSAERPKGSFSTLEIQRTEQGDSAMYLCASSYKEAQSSYEQYFGPGTRLTVT.

Comment on this clone: Relative to the germline gene, one junction end is altered; a read error may explain this. Additional DNA sequences in this sample encode the identical CDR3. The V and J genes are TRBV27 and TRBJ2-7; D is possibly TRBD2 (7 bases). This CDR3 is built from 17 residues. Germline CDR1 and CDR2: MNHEY and SMNVEV (reference sequence). CDR3 nucleotides: TGTGCTAGCAAAACTTCCCGGGGGGCAGCTCCTTCCTACGAGCAGTACTTC. Encoded protein: CASKTSRGAAPSYEQYF.

This chain links TRBV4-1 with TRBJ2-3; no reliable D call. The CDR3 loop spans 11 amino acids. CDR1 is MGHRA and CDR2 is YSYEKL in the germline V gene. V lost 3 bases, J lost 2 bases, and 0 bases lay in between. The CDR3 is CASSHTDTQYF. The CDR3 DNA is TGCGCCAGCAGCCACACAGATACGCAGTATTTT.

This sequence joins TRBV5-6 and TRBJ2-7; D might be TRBD2 (5 bases). Trimming removed 0 bases from V and 0 bases from J, with 10 bases in between. Per the germline V gene, CDR1 is SGHDT and CDR2 is YYEEEE. The CDR3 has 15 residues. The CDR3 loop is CASSLATGSSYEQYF. CDR3 nucleotide sequence: TGTGCCAGCAGCTTGGCTACGGGGAGCTCCTACGAGCAGTACTTC.

The chain carries TRBV5-1 and TRBJ2-3; D is unclear. Deletions cut 7 bases from V and 2 bases from J, with 11 bases between. This CDR3 comprises 13 residues. Germline CDR1 SGHRS, CDR2 YFSETQ. The CDR3 DNA follows: TGCGCCAGCGCTATTCTACACACAGATACGCAGTATTTT. Its translation is CASAILHTDTQYF.

The rearrangement links TRBV7-9 to TRBJ2-3, with 9 bases identical to TRBD1. V lost 5 bases to trimming and J lost 3 bases; unmatched junction nucleotides: 9. The CDR3 runs 16 residues. Germline V CDR1 and CDR2: SEHNR, FQNEAQ (reference sequence). CDR3 sequence (DNA): TGTGCCAGCAGCCCCGATTTACAGGGGGCTACAGATACGCAGTATTTT. Amino acid sequence: CASSPDLQGATDTQYF.

This chain connects TRBV7-2 to TRBJ2-2; TRBD2 aligns across 7 bases. This CDR3 is built from 15 residues. Trimming removed 5 bases from V and 1 base from J; junction bases left unmatched: 4. Germline CDR1 SGHTA, CDR2 FQGNSA. The chain's CDR3 is CASSLGLQNTGELFF. For the CDR3, the DNA is TGTGCCAGCAGCCTGGGACTACAGAACACCGGGGAGCTGTTTTTT.

The chain carries TRBV20-1 and TRBJ2-4, with D tentatively TRBD2 (5 bases). Looked up from germline, CDR1 is DFQATT and CDR2 is SNEGSKA (reference sequence). The CDR3 consists of 11 residues. The V and J ends lost 6 bases and 5 bases respectively, with 8 bases between them. The CDR3 sequence: CSAPGENIQYF. CDR3 bases: TGCAGTGCCCCCGGGGAAAACATTCAGTACTTC.

J is TRBJ2-3 and V is TRBV2; 12 nucleotides match TRBD2. Germline CDR1 is SNHLY and CDR2 is FYNNEI. The CDR3 is 19 residues long. V shed 1 base, J shed 4 bases, and the junction held 12 bases outside the gene matches. The CDR3 DNA reads as TGTGCCAGCAGTGAAGATTCGCCTAGCGGGGGGGCCGGGTCAGATACGCAGTATTTT. It is translated as CASSEDSPSGGAGSDTQYF.

The V gene is TRBV7-2, the J gene TRBJ2-1; no definite D call. V was trimmed by 5 bases and J by 0 bases, leaving 14 bases between them. The CDR3 contains 16 residues. Germline V gene data show CDR1 as SGHTA and CDR2 as FQGNSA. The CDR3 sequence is CASSPRPANSYNEQFF. The CDR3 DNA sequence: TGTGCCAGCAGCCCCCGTCCGGCCAACTCCTACAATGAGCAGTTCTTC. The whole variable domain, filled in from reference TRBV7-2 and TRBJ2-1, reads GAGVSQSPSNKVTEKGKDVELRCDPISGHTALYWYRQSLGQGLEFLIYFQGNSAPDKSGLPSDRFSAERTGGSVSTLTIQRTQQEDSAVYLCASSPRPANSYNEQFFGPGTRLTVL.

This chain joins TRBV7-9 and TRBJ2-3; no firm D call. CDR1 is SEHNR, CDR2 FQNEAQ, per germline (reference sequence). V lost 2 bases and J lost 8, with 11 bases in between. This CDR3 region has 13 residues. The CDR3: CASSLNDGSTQYF. The DNA of the CDR3 is TGTGCCAGCAGCTTAAATGACGGAAGTACGCAGTATTTT.

The chain recombines TRBV6-5 with TRBJ1-2; no clear D gene. V was trimmed by 2 bases and J by 8 bases, leaving 15 bases between them. The CDR3 is 14 residues long. CDR1 and CDR2 (germline): MNHEY, SVGAGI. The CDR3 here is CASSYTGNGIGYTF. The CDR3 region has the DNA TGTGCCAGCAGTTACACGGGGAATGGGATCGGCTACACCTTC.

This clone came up a few times. The CDR3 DNA sequence: TGTGCCAGCAGCGTAGGGCCGGGACAGGGTGGGGATGAGCAGTTCTTC. Its protein product is CASSVGPGQGGDEQFF. This chain joins TRBV9 and TRBJ2-1; 9 bases agree with TRBD1. Germline loops: CDR1 SGDLS, CDR2 YYNGEE. V lost 0 bases, J lost 8 bases, and 9 bases stayed unmatched. CDR3 length: 16 residues.

The V gene is TRBV18, the J gene TRBJ2-1, with TRBD1 identical over 10 bases. J lost 0 bases, V lost 3 bases, and 2 bases had no gene match. The germline gives CDR1 KGHSH, CDR2 LQKENI. This CDR3 comprises 16 residues. In DNA, the CDR3 is TGTGCCAGCTCACCCGGGACAGGGGACTCCTACAATGAGCAGTTCTTC. This translates into CASSPGTGDSYNEQFF.

The chain recombines TRBV19 with TRBJ1-3; 9 positions match TRBD1. V was clipped by 9 bases and J by 7 bases; unmatched bases: 7. There are 13 residues in the CDR3. The V gene's germline CDR1 is LNHDA and CDR2 SQIVND (reference sequence). The CDR3 sequence: CASGQGNGNTIYF. CDR3 coding DNA: TGTGCCAGCGGACAGGGGAATGGGAACACCATATATTTT.

The CDR3 sequence: CASSTFLATDTQYF. The CDR3 DNA follows: TGTGCCAGCAGTACATTCCTAGCAACAGATACGCAGTATTTT. This rearrangement joins TRBV6-6 to TRBJ2-3; D is possibly TRBD2 (5 bases). Trimming removed 5 bases from V and 3 bases from J, with 12 bases in between. There are 14 residues in the CDR3. CDR1 is MNHNY, CDR2 SVGAGI, per germline (reference sequence).